This TCR beta chain was profiled in a study of blood T cell repertoires in COVID-19. Generated by immunoSEQ multiplex PCR, the TCRdb table keeps only in-frame clones and is missing some. The repertoire has 140,000 or so clones, about 80% of them found once; the top ten carry about 2.9%. CDR3 size: 14 residues. Trimming pared 8 bases from V and 6 bases from J, leaving 19 bases between. Per the germline V gene, CDR1 is LNHDA and CDR2 is SQIVND (reference sequence). The rearrangement joins TRBV19 to TRBJ1-1; possibly TRBD1 for D (5 bases). What was sequenced was peripheral blood. This TCR was recovered from a woman aged 80 or over with acute or convalescent COVID-19. CDR3 nucleotide sequence: TGTGCCAGTTCCCCTTGGGGCCAAAAGGCTGAAGCTTTCTTT. It is translated as CASSPWGQKAEAFF.